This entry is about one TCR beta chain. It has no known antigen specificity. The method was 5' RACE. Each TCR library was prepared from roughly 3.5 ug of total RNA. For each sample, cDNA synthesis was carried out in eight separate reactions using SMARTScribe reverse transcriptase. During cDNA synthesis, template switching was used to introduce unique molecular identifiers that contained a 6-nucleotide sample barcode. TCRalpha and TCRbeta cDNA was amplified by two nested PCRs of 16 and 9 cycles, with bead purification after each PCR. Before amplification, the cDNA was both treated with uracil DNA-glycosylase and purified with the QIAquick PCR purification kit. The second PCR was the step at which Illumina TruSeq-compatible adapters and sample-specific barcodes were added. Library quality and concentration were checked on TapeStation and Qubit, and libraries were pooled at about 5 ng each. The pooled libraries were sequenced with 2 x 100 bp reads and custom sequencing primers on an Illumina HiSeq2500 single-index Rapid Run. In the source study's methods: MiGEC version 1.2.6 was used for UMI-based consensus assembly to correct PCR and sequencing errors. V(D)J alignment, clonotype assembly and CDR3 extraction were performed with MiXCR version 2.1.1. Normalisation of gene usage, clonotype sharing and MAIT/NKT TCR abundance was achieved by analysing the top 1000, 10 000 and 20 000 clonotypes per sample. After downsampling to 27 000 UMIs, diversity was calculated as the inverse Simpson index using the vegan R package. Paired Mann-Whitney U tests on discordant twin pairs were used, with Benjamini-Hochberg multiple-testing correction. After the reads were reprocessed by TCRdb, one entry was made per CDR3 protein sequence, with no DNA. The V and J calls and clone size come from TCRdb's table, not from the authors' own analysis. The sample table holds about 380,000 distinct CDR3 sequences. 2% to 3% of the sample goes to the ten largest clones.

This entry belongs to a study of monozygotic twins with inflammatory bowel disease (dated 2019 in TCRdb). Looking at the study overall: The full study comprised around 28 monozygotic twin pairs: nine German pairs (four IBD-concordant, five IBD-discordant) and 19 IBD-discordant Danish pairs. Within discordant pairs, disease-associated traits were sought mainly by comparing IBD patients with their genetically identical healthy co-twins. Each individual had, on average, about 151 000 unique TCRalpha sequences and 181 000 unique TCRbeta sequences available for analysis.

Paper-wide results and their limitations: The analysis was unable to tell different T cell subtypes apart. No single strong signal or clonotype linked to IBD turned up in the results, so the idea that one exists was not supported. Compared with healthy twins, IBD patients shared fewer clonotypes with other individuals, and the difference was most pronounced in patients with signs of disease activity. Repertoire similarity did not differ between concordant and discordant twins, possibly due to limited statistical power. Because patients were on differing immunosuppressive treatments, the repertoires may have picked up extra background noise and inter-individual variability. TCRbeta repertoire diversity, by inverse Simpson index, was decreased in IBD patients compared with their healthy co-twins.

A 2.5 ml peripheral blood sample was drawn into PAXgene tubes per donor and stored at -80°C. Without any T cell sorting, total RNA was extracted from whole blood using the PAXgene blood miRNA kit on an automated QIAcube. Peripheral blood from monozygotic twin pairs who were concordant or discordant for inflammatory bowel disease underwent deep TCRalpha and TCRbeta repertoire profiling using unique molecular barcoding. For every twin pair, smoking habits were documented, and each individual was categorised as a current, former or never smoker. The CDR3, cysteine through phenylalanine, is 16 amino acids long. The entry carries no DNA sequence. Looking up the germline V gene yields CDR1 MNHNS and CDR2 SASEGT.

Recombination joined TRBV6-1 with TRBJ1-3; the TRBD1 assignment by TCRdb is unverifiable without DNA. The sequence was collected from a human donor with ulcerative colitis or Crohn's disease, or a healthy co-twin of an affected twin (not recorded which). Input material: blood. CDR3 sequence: CASRPGGISLVDTIYF.